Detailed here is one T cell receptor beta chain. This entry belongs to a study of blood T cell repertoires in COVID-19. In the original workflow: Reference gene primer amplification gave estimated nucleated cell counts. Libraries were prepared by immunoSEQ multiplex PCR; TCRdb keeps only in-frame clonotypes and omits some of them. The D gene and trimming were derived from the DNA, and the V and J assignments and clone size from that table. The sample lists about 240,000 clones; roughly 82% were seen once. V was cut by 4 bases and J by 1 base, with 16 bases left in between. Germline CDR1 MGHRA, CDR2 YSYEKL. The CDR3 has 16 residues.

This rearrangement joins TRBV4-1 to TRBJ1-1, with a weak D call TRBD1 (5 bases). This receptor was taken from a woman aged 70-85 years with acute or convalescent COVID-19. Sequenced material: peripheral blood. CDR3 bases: TGCGCCAGCAGCCCCTACCCTCATACAGGGAACACTGAAGCTTTCTTT. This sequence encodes CASSPYPHTGNTEAFF.